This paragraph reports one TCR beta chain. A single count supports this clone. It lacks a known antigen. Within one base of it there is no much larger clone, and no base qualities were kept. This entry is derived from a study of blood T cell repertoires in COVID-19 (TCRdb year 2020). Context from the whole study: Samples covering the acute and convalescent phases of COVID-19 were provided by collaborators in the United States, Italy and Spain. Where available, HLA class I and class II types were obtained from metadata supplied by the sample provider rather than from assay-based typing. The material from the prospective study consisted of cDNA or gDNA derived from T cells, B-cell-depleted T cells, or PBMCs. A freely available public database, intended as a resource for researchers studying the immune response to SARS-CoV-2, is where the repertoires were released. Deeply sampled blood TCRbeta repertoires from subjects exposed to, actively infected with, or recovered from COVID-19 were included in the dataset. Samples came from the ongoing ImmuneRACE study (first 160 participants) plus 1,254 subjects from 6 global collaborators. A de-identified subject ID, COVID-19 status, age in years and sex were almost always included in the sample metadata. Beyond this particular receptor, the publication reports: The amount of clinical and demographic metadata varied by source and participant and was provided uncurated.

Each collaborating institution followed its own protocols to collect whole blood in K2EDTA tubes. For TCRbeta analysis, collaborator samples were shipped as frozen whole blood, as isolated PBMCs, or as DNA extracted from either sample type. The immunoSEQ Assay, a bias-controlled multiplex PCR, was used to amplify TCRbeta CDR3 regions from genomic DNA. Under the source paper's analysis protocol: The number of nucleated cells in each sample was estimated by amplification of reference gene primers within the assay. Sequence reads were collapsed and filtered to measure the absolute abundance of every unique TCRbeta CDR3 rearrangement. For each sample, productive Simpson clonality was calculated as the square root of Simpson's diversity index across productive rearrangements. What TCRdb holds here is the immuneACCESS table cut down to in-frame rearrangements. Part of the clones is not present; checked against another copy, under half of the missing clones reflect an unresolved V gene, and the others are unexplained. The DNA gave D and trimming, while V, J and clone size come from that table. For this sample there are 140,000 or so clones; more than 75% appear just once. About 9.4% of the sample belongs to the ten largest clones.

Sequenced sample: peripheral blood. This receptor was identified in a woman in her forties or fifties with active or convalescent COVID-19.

The CDR3 protein: CASSEEGQDSSGANVLTF. The sequenced DNA: TGTGCCAGCAGTGAAGAGGGACAGGACTCCTCTGGGGCCAACGTCCTGACTTTC. The chain is assembled from TRBV6-1 and TRBJ2-6, with 8 bases in between that match TRBD1. CDR1 and CDR2 are read off the germline V gene as MNHNS and SASEGT. Ends trimmed: V by 1 base, J by 0 bases; bases unmatched to a gene: 5. The CDR3 measures 18 amino acids from cysteine to phenylalanine. The sequence is cut down to CDR3 DNA, 54 bases in frame from base 1.